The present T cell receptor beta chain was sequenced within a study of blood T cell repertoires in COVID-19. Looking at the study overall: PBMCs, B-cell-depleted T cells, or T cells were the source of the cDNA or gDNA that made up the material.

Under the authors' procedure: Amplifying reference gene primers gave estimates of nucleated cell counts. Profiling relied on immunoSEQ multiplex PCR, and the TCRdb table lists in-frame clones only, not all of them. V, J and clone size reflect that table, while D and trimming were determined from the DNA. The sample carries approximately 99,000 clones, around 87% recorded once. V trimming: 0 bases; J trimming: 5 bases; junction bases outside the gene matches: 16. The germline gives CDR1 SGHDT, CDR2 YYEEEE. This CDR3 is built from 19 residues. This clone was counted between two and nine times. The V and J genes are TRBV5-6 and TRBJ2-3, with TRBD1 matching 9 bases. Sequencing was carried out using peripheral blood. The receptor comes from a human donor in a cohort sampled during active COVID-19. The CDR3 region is CASSLEGPNRTGAGDTQYF. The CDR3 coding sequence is TGTGCCAGCAGCTTGGAGGGCCCAAACCGGACAGGGGCGGGAGATACGCAGTATTTT.